The rows below give T cell receptor beta chains drawn from one sample of a study of cytomegalovirus exposure and HLA in healthy donors. The protocol was immunoSEQ multiplex PCR, while the TCRdb copy is restricted to in-frame clones and leaves out a portion. This sample carries about 160,000 clones, about 80% of them seen once, and the ten largest clones take 1%. Sequences were obtained from PBMCs. All receptors come from a woman aged 50 to 60 in good health and CMV-seropositive. CDR3s include the opening cysteine and the closing phenylalanine or tryptophan. D genes are given only for firm matches. Part of the rows lack a size; the others show once, few, many or a class for expanded clones.

abundance	j_gene	v_gene	d_gene	len	CDR3nt	CDR3aa
-	TRBJ1-1	TRBV9	-	15	TGTGCCAGCAGCGTAGGAGGCACGCTGAACACTGAAGCTTTCTTT	CASSVGGTLNTEAFF
-	TRBJ1-4	TRBV5-3	TRBD1	22	TGTGCCAGATGTAACAGTTGCGGACAGGGCGAGTTCACTCCTGATGGAGACGAAAAACTGTTTTTT	CARCNSCGQGEFTPDGDEKLFF
once	TRBJ1-3	TRBV9	TRBD1	15	TGTGCCAGCAGCGCAGGGGGTTCCTCTGGAAACACCATATATTTT	CASSAGGSSGNTIYF
few	TRBJ2-5	TRBV4-1	TRBD2	17	TGCGCCAGCAGCCAAGATCGCGGACTAGCGGCGGCAGAGACCCAGTACTTC	CASSQDRGLAAAETQYF
few	TRBJ1-2	TRBV14	-	15	TGTGCCAGCAGCCAAGATCACGACAGGTCCTATGGCTACACCTTC	CASSQDHDRSYGYTF
-	TRBJ1-1	TRBV11-2	TRBD1	16	TGTGCCAGCAGCTTCTTAACAGGGGTGGGGAACACTGAAGCTTTCTTT	CASSFLTGVGNTEAFF
-	TRBJ1-2	TRBV9	-	14	TGTGCCAGCAGTGCCTTTATGGGGCAATCTGGCTACACCTTC	CASSAFMGQSGYTF
-	TRBJ2-3	TRBV7-2	TRBD2	14	TGTGCCAGCAGCTTAGGACTAGCGGGGCTTGAGCAGTATTTT	CASSLGLAGLEQYF
-	TRBJ2-3	TRBV5-1	TRBD1	14	TGCGCCAGCAGCCCGGGACAGCCAACAGATACGCAGTATTTT	CASSPGQPTDTQYF
-	TRBJ1-5	TRBV28	-	14	TGTGCCAGCAGAGGGGGTTCTGGCAATCAGCCCCAGCATTTT	CASRGGSGNQPQHF
-	TRBJ1-6	TRBV6-5	-	14	TGTGCCAGCAGTCGAGCCCCGGGGAATTCACCCCTCCACTTT	CASSRAPGNSPLHF
-	TRBJ2-7	TRBV4-3	TRBD1	15	TGCGCCAGCAGCCTGACTCCGGGACAGGGCTACGAGCAGTACTTC	CASSLTPGQGYEQYF
-	TRBJ1-2	TRBV9	TRBD1	17	TGTGCCAGCAGCCCCGGTCTCCTGGCTTCGACAGGGTGGGGCTACACCTTC	CASSPGLLASTGWGYTF
-	TRBJ1-5	TRBV18	TRBD1	15	TGTGCCAGCTCTCAGGGACAGGTTAGCAATCAGCCCCAGCATTTT	CASSQGQVSNQPQHF
-	TRBJ1-5	TRBV14	-	16	TGTGCCAGCAGCCAAGGGGGAGGGGACATAGATCAGCCCCAGCATTTT	CASSQGGGDIDQPQHF
-	TRBJ2-3	TRBV30	-	15	TGTGCCTGGAGCGTCTCCCGGACAGCTCCTCATACGCAGTATTTT	CAWSVSRTAPHTQYF
-	TRBJ2-3	TRBV5-4	TRBD2	15	TGTGCCAGCAGCTTGAAAGCGGGAGTAGCAGATACGCAGTATTTT	CASSLKAGVADTQYF
few	TRBJ1-5	TRBV19	-	15	TGTGCCAGTAGCAAAGGGGGTTTTAGCAATCAGCCCCAGCATTTT	CASSKGGFSNQPQHF
few	TRBJ2-2	TRBV5-8	-	14	TGTGCCAGCAGAAGGCGGGAAGGTACCGGGGAGCTGTTTTTT	CASRRREGTGELFF
few	TRBJ1-5	TRBV2	TRBD1	14	TGTGCCAGCAGTGGACAGGGGGTGGGTCAGCCCCAGCATTTT	CASSGQGVGQPQHF
-	TRBJ2-7	TRBV27	-	11	TGTGCCAGCTGGCGGGGTTACGAGCAGTACTTC	CASWRGYEQYF
-	TRBJ2-2	TRBV9	-	16	TGTGCCAGCAGCGCGCTAGGGGGTGGGGTCTCCGGGGAGCTGTTTTTT	CASSALGGGVSGELFF
-	TRBJ1-2	TRBV5-1	-	13	TGCGCCAGCAGCTTTGACAGTTCCTATGGCTACACCTTC	CASSFDSSYGYTF
-	TRBJ2-3	TRBV7-9	-	15	TGTGCCAGCAGCTTCAAGGGACACGACACAGATACGCAGTATTTT	CASSFKGHDTDTQYF
-	TRBJ1-2	TRBV5-1	-	13	TGCGCCAGCAGCGCCGGGTCCCGATATGGCTACACCTTC	CASSAGSRYGYTF
-	TRBJ2-6	TRBV5-4	TRBD1	16	TGTGCCAGCCTGGGACAGGTATACTCTGGGGCCAACGTCCTGACTTTC	CASLGQVYSGANVLTF
-	TRBJ2-5	TRBV6-5	-	13	TGTGCCAGCAGTCCGATCCCAGGGGAGACCCAGTACTTC	CASSPIPGETQYF
once	TRBJ2-1	TRBV27	TRBD1	15	TGTGCCAGCAGTTTACGGGGACAGGACTACAATGAGCAGTTCTTC	CASSLRGQDYNEQFF
-	TRBJ2-3	TRBV28	TRBD2	17	TGTGCCAGCAGTTTCGGACTAGCGGGAGATAGTGCAGATACGCAGTATTTT	CASSFGLAGDSADTQYF
-	TRBJ2-7	TRBV30	-	11	TGTGCCTGGAGCCACTTCTACGAGCAGTACTTC	CAWSHFYEQYF
-	TRBJ1-2	TRBV5-1	TRBD1	14	TGCGCCAGCAGCCACCGGACAGGGGGGGATGGCTACACCTTC	CASSHRTGGDGYTF
few	TRBJ2-5	TRBV7-9	TRBD2	19	TGTGCCAGCAGCCGATTTGGGACTAGCGGGAGGTCAGATCAAGAGACCCAGTACTTC	CASSRFGTSGRSDQETQYF
-	TRBJ2-3	TRBV29-1	TRBD2	16	TGCAGCGTTGAAGGGGTTGCGGGGGTGGGGCAAGATACGCAGTATTTT	CSVEGVAGVGQDTQYF
-	TRBJ2-7	TRBV27	-	15	TGTGCCAGCAGTTTATCGTTGAGCGGAGCCTACGAGCAGTACTTC	CASSLSLSGAYEQYF
-	TRBJ2-5	TRBV25-1	TRBD2	16	TGTGCCAGCAGTGAATATGAGGGAGGGGTTCAAGAGACCCAGTACTTC	CASSEYEGGVQETQYF
-	TRBJ1-2	TRBV7-9	-	15	TGTGCCAGCAGCTTAACTGCACTGGGGGCGGGTGGCTACACCTTC	CASSLTALGAGGYTF
-	TRBJ1-3	TRBV6-5	-	14	TGTGCCAGCAGTTTACAGGTCTCTGGAAACACCATATATTTT	CASSLQVSGNTIYF
-	TRBJ2-1	TRBV28	-	14	TGTGCCAGCAGCCTGCAAGGGGGAGCCTATGAGCAGTTCTTC	CASSLQGGAYEQFF
-	TRBJ2-1	TRBV21-1	-	16	TGTGCCAGCAGCAGCAAGGACAGCCGGTTGTGCACTGAGCAGTTCTTC	CASSSKDSRLCTEQFF
-	TRBJ2-7	TRBV27	TRBD2	15	TGTGCCAGCAGTAGAACTAGCGGGAGGTCCTACGAGCAGTACTTC	CASSRTSGRSYEQYF
-	TRBJ1-2	TRBV28	-	14	TGTGCCAGCAGTTCCTCGGGGGGGGGCTCTGGCTACACCTTC	CASSSSGGGSGYTF
-	TRBJ1-2	TRBV7-8	TRBD1	14	TGTGCCAGCAGCCACAGGGGGACTAACTATGGCTACACCTTC	CASSHRGTNYGYTF
-	TRBJ2-3	TRBV5-1	TRBD2	15	TGCGCCAGCAGCTTGAGGGCTAGCGGAGCAGATACGCAGTATTTT	CASSLRASGADTQYF
-	TRBJ1-6	TRBV28	-	13	TGTGCCAGCAGTTTAAGCCATCAAGGAGCCCTCCACTTT	CASSLSHQGALHF
-	TRBJ2-3	TRBV5-1	TRBD1	16	TGCGCCAGCAGCTGGAGACAGGGGGCTGGCACAGATACGCAGTATTTT	CASSWRQGAGTDTQYF
-	TRBJ1-2	TRBV19	TRBD1	13	TGTGCCAGTAGTATCGGACAGGTTGGTGGCTACACCTTC	CASSIGQVGGYTF